The 8 T cell receptor beta chains in this list originate from one sample, sequenced in a study of T cells after yellow fever vaccination. TCRdb fed the 5' RACE reads into MiXCR, producing one record per CDR3 protein. The profile shows roughly 26,000 distinct CDR3 sequences, about 5.5% of them singletons. The sample here was PBMCs, either bulk or a sorted T-cell subset (CD4+, CD8+, memory, or dextramer-sorted; not recorded which), taken 15 days after the yellow fever booster vaccination. These receptors originate from a man aged 25 to 40 who received the YFV17D yellow fever vaccine.

This clonotype was seen ten or more times. V usage is TRBV5-1 and J usage is TRBJ2-1; D perhaps matches TRBD2 (7 bases). The V gene lost 3 bases and the J gene lost 3 bases, with 16 bases spanning the gap. Germline CDR1 SGHRS, CDR2 YFSETQ. The CDR3 sequence is 16 residues long. The DNA of the CDR3 is TGCGCCAGCAGCTCGGGGGGCGGGACCGTCTACAATGAGCAGTTCTTC. This codes for CASSSGGGTVYNEQFF.

This clonotype has ten or more counts. This chain links TRBV4-3 with TRBJ2-1, with a possible D match to TRBD2 (6 bases). The CDR3 sequence is 18 residues long. V was cut by 0 bases and J by 0 bases, with 15 bases left in between. Germline V gene sequence: CDR1 LGHNA, CDR2 YSLEER. The CDR3 spells CASSQDSERVSSYNEQFF. Written as DNA, the CDR3 is TGCGCCAGCAGCCAAGATAGTGAGCGGGTCAGCTCCTACAATGAGCAGTTCTTC.

Ten or more counts support this clonotype. The rearrangement links TRBV4-3 to TRBJ2-6, with unresolved D. The CDR3 is made up of 15 amino acids. Germline V gene data show CDR1 as LGHNA and CDR2 as YSLEER. V was clipped by 4 bases and J by 1 base, with 8 bases between them. This CDR3 reads CASSRGRSGANVLTF. In DNA form, the CDR3 reads TGCGCCAGCAGCCGTGGAAGATCTGGGGCCAACGTCCTGACTTTC.

This clonotype was recorded many times. This chain connects TRBV7-2 to TRBJ2-3; 13 positions agree with TRBD2. The V gene's germline CDR1 is SGHTA and CDR2 FQGNSA. Germline trimming cut 7 bases from V and 4 bases from J; bases unmatched to any gene: 5. The CDR3 spans 15 residues. The CDR3 sequence: CASTGLAGVADTQYF. The CDR3 nucleotides read TGTGCCAGCACCGGACTAGCGGGAGTGGCAGATACGCAGTATTTT.

In its sample, this clonotype was seen many times. The rearrangement joins TRBV20-1 to TRBJ2-3; D may be TRBD1 or TRBD2 (7 bases each). Between the trimmed V and J ends, which lost 3 bases and 3 bases, there was a span of 13 bases. Germline CDR1 is DFQATT and CDR2 is SNEGSKA (reference sequence). This CDR3 comprises 14 residues. This CDR3 reads CSASRQGGTDTQYF. CDR3 nucleotides: TGCAGTGCTAGTCGGCAGGGGGGGACAGATACGCAGTATTTT.

The table lists this clonotype with a few counts. This chain joins TRBV7-2 and TRBJ2-7, with TRBD2 identical over 9 bases. The CDR3 sequence is 14 residues long. In germline, CDR1 is SGHTA, CDR2 FQGNSA. Trimming at V came to 4 bases and at J to 3 bases, leaving 4 bases not matched to a gene. The DNA for the CDR3 is TGTGCCAGCAGCTCCCGGACTAGCGACTACGAGCAGTACTTC. Its protein product is CASSSRTSDYEQYF.

CDR3 residues: CAWMYSRPPYEQYF. The CDR3 bases are TGTGCCTGGATGTACAGTCGGCCTCCTTACGAGCAGTACTTC. The chain combines TRBV30 with TRBJ2-7, with no clear D. V shed 4 bases and J shed 4 bases, with 17 bases lying between them. The CDR3 contains 14 residues. The germline CDR1 and CDR2 sequences are GTSNPN and SVGIG (reference sequence).

This clonotype was counted ten times or more. V usage is TRBV19 and J usage is TRBJ1-2; tentative D call: TRBD1 (6 bases). CDR1 and CDR2 from the germline V gene are LNHDA and SQIVND (reference sequence). The CDR3 is 15 residues long. Trimming left V 4 bases short and J 6 bases short, with 18 bases between. Here the CDR3 reads CASSTPARGMDGYTF. Written as DNA, the CDR3 is TGTGCCAGTAGTACCCCCGCCAGGGGCATGGATGGCTACACCTTC.